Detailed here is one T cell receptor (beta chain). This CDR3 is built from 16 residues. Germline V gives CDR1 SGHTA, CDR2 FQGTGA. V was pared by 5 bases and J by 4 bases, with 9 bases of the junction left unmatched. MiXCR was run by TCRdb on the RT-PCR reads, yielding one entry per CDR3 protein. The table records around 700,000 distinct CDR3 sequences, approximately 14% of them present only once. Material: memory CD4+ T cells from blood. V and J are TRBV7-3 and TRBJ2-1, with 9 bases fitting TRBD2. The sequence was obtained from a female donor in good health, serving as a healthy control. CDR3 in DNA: TGTGCCAGCAGCCCCCCGGCTAGCGGGACATACAATGAGCAGTTCTTC. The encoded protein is CASSPPASGTYNEQFF.